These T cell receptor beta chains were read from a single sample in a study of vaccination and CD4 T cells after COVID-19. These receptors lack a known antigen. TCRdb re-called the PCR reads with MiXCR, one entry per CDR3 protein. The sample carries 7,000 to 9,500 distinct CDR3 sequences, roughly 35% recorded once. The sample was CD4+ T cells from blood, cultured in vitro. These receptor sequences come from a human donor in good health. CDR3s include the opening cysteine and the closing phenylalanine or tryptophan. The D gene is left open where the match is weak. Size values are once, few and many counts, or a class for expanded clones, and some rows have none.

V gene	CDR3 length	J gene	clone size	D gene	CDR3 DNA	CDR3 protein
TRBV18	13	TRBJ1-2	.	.	TGTGCCAGCTCACCCAGGCAGGGCGTTGGCTACACCTTC	CASSPRQGVGYTF
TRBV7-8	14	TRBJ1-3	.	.	TGTGCCAGCAGCTTTGGGGAGGGCGGAAACACCATATATTTT	CASSFGEGGNTIYF
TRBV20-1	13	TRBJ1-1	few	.	TGCAGTGCTTCCGACGGGACTCACACTGAAGCTTTCTTT	CSASDGTHTEAFF
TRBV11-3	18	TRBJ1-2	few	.	TGTGCCAGCAGCCCCCCGGGACGGCGTTTTAGCATAATGTATGGCTACACCTTC	CASSPPGRRFSIMYGYTF
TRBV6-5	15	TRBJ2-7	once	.	TGTGCCAGCAGTTCTGCCGGTGGGCTCGTACGCGAGCAGTACTTC	CASSSAGGLVREQYF
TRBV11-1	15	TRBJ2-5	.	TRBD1	TGTGCCAGCAGCTTAGACCGGGACAGGGATGAGACCCAGTACTTC	CASSLDRDRDETQYF
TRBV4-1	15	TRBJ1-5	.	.	TGCGCCAGCAGCCAAGAATGGAACAGCAATCAGCCCCAGCATTTT	CASSQEWNSNQPQHF
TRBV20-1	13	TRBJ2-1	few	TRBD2	TGCAGTGCCAGAGGCGGGGGGAGTTATGAGCAGTTCTTC	CSARGGGSYEQFF
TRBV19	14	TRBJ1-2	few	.	TGTGCCAGTAGTATTGAGGGGGGGACTGATGGCTACACCTTC	CASSIEGGTDGYTF
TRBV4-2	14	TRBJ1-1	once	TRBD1	TGTGCCAGCAGCCAAGACCCCAGGGGGACTGAAGCTTTCTTT	CASSQDPRGTEAFF
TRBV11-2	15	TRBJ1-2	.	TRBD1	TGTGCCAGCAGCCTTGACAGGGGACCTAACTATGGCTACACCTTC	CASSLDRGPNYGYTF
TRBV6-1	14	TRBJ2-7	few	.	TGTGCCAGCATCCTAGACGGGACTTTAGACGAGCAGTACTTC	CASILDGTLDEQYF
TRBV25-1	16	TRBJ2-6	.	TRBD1	TGTGCCAGCATAGGGACAGGGGACCCTGGGGCCAACGTCCTGACTTTC	CASIGTGDPGANVLTF
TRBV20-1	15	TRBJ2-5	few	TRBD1	TGCAGTGCTAGAGAAGGGACAGCCCTTGGGGAGACCCAGTACTTC	CSAREGTALGETQYF
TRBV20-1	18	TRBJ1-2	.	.	TGCAGTGCCCCTCCTTCCTTCGGTCTGCGGGAACCTAACTATGGCTACACCTTC	CSAPPSFGLREPNYGYTF
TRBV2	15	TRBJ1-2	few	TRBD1	TGTGCCAGCAGATACGGGACAGGGGTTGACTATGGCTACACCTTC	CASRYGTGVDYGYTF
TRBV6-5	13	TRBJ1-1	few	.	TGTGCCAGCAGTTGGGACATGAACACTGAAGCTTTCTTT	CASSWDMNTEAFF
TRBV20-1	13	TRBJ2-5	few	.	TGCAGTGCTCGAGGGGGCGGGGGAGAGACCCAGTACTTC	CSARGGGGETQYF
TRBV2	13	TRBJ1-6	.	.	TGTGCCAGCAGTCCTCTCGGCGCAGTTCCCGGGAACTTT	CASSPLGAVPGNF
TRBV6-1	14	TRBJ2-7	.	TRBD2	TGTGCCAGCAGTCGAACTAGCGGGGGCTACGAGCAGTACTTC	CASSRTSGGYEQYF
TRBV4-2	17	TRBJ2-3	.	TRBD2	TGTGCCAGCAGTCGCGGACTAGCGGGGGGAAACACAGATACGCAGTATTTT	CASSRGLAGGNTDTQYF
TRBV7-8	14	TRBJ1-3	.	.	TGTGCCAGCAGCCCACAGGGAGCTGGAAACACCATATATTTT	CASSPQGAGNTIYF
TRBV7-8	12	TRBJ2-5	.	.	TGTGCCAGCAAAGTGCTGGGGGAGACCCAGTACTTC	CASKVLGETQYF
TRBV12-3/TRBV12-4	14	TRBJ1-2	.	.	TGTGCCAGCAGTTTAGGTCGGGATAACTATGGCTACACCTTC	CASSLGRDNYGYTF
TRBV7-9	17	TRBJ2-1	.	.	TGTGCCAGCAGCTTAGGGGGGATGTCAAGGGGGAACGATGAGCAGTTCTTC	CASSLGGMSRGNDEQFF
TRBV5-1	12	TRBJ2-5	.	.	TGCGCCAGCAGCCACGACCAAGAGACCCAGTACTTC	CASSHDQETQYF
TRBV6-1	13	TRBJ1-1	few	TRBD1	TGTGCCAGCAGTAACACCCAGGGGGCGAAAGCTTTCTTT	CASSNTQGAKAFF
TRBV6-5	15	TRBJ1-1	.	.	TGTGCCAGCAGTTACATTCAGGGTCGGGGCACTGAAGCTTTCTTT	CASSYIQGRGTEAFF
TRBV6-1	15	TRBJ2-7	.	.	TGTGCCAGCAGCCCTACCTGGCAGGAGTCCTACGAGCAGTACTTC	CASSPTWQESYEQYF